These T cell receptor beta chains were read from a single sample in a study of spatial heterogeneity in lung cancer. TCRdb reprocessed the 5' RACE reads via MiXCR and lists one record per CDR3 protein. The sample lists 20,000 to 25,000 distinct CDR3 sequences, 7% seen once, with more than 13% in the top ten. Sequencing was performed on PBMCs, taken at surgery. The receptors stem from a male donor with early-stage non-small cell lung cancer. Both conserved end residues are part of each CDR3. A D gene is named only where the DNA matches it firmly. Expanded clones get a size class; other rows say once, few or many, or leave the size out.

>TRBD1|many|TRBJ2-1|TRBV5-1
TGCGCCAGCAGCTTGGACAGGGGGGTCTACAATGAGCAGTTCTTC
CASSLDRGVYNEQFF
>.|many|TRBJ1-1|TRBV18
TGTGCCAGCTCGGGCAGGAACACTGAAGCTTTCTTT
CASSGRNTEAFF
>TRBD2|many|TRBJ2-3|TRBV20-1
TGCAGTGCTAGAGGCGGCGGGAGGGCAGATACGCAGTATTTT
CSARGGGRADTQYF
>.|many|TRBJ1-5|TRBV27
TGTGCCAGCAGCAAGGGGACCGGGAATCAGCCCCAGCATTTT
CASSKGTGNQPQHF
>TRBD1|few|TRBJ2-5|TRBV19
TGTGCCAGTACGACAGGGGAGACCCAGTACTTC
CASTTGETQYF
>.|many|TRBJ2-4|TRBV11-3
TGTGCCAGCAGGGGACGAGCCAAAAACATTCAGTACTTC
CASRGRAKNIQYF
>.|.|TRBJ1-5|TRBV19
TGTGCCAGTACCTACTGGGGGCAGGGAAATCAGCCCCAGCATTTT
CASTYWGQGNQPQHF
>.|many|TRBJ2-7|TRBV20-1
TGCAGTGCTAACGAGGGAAGGGACGTAGAGTACTTC
CSANEGRDVEYF
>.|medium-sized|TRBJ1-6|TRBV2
TGTGCCCGCCGTACTCGGACTTCACCCCTCCACTTT
CARRTRTSPLHF
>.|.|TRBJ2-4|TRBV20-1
TGCAGTGCTAGCAGGGAACTAGCCAAAAACATTCAGTACTTC
CSASRELAKNIQYF
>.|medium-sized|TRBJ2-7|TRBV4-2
TGTGCCAGCAGCCATCAGCCCTACGAGCAGTACTTC
CASSHQPYEQYF
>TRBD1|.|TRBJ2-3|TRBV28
TGTGCCAGCAGTTTTGCGACAGGGGGCACAGATACGCAGTATTTT
CASSFATGGTDTQYF
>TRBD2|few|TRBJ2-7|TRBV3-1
TGTGCCAGCAGCTCCCGGACTAGCGGGGGGGCCTCCTACGAGCAGTACTTC
CASSSRTSGGASYEQYF
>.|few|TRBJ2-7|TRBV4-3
TGCGCCAGCAGCCAAGTTATTGGCGCCTCCTACGAGCAGTACTTC
CASSQVIGASYEQYF
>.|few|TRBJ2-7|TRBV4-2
TGTGCCAGCAGCCAAGGAGAAGGGGGGGGCCACAACGAGCAGTACTTC
CASSQGEGGGHNEQYF
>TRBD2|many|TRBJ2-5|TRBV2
TGTGCCAGCAGTGAAGGACTAGCGGGAGTCGAGACCCAGTACTTC
CASSEGLAGVETQYF
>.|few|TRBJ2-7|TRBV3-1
TGTGCCAGCAGCCAAACGGGCTCCTACGAGCAGTACTTC
CASSQTGSYEQYF
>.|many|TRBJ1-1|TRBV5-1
TGCGCCAGCAGCCCTGACCCGATGGGGAACACTGAAGCTTTCTTT
CASSPDPMGNTEAFF
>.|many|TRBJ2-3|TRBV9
TGTGCCAGCAGCGTAATGTCCGGTGGCCCAGATACGCAGTATTTT
CASSVMSGGPDTQYF
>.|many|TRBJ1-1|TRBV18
TGTGCCAGCTCACCTTCAGGGAAGGGTGAAGCTTTCTTT
CASSPSGKGEAFF
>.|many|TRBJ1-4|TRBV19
TGTGCCAGTAGTCCCGCCTGGAATATTAATGAAAAACTGTTTTTT
CASSPAWNINEKLFF
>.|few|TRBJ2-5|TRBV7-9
TGTGCCAGCAGCAGACCCGTCATCGAGTACCAAGAGACCCAGTACTTC
CASSRPVIEYQETQYF
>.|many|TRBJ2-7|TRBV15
TGTGCCACCAGCAGAGACGTGGACAGCGGGTACGAGCAGTACTTC
CATSRDVDSGYEQYF
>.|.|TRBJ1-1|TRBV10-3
TGTGCCATCAGTGACAGATTGAACACTGAAGCTTTCTTT
CAISDRLNTEAFF
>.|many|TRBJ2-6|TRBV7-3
TGTGCCAGCAGCCCAATCTCTGGGGCCAACGTCCTGACTTTC
CASSPISGANVLTF
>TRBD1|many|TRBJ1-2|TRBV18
TGTGCCAGCTCGCCCCGGACAGGGCGGAACTATGGCTACACCTTC
CASSPRTGRNYGYTF
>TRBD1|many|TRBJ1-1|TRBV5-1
TGCGCCAGCAGTGCGACAGGGGGCTCGCTTGAAGCTTTCTTT
CASSATGGSLEAFF
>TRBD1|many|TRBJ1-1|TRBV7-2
TGTGCCAGCAGCTTAGTGCCGGACAGGTTGAACACTGAAGCTTTCTTT
CASSLVPDRLNTEAFF
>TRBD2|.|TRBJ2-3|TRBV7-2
TGTGCCAGCAGCCCGGGACTACACACAGATACGCAGTATTTT
CASSPGLHTDTQYF
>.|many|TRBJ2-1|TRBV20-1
TGCAGTGCTAGACCGGGAATAGACTACAATGAGCAGTTCTTC
CSARPGIDYNEQFF
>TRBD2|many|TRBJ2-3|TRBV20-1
TGCAGTGCTTCCCGGAGACTAGCGAACACAGATACGCAGTATTTT
CSASRRLANTDTQYF
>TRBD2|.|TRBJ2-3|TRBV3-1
TGTGCCAGCAGCCCCCAACTAGCGGCGAACACAGATACGCAGTATTTT
CASSPQLAANTDTQYF
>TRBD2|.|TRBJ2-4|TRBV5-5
TGTGCCAGCAGCTCGGCGGGACTAGCGATCAGTCTAGGCAAAAACATTCAGTACTTC
CASSSAGLAISLGKNIQYF
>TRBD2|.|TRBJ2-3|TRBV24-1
TGTGCCACCAGTGCCTTGGGAGGGATCCCAGATACGCAGTATTTT
CATSALGGIPDTQYF
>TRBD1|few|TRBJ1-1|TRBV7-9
TGTGCCAGCAGCTCCCGGGACAGGGCGTATACTGAAGCTTTCTTT
CASSSRDRAYTEAFF
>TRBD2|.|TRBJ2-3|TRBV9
TGTGCCAGCGGGATAGCGGGAGAGTCAGATACGCAGTATTTT
CASGIAGESDTQYF
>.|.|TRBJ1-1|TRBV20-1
TGCAGTGCTAGAGACAGACACACTGAAGCTTTCTTCACTGAAGCTTTCTTT
CSARDRHTEAFFTEAFF
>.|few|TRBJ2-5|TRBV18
TGTGCCAGCTCACCGGTCCCAGGGACCCTTGGCCAGTACTTC
CASSPVPGTLGQYF
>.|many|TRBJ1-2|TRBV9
TGTGCCAGCAGCGTAGCTCCCAGCTATGGCTACACCTTC
CASSVAPSYGYTF
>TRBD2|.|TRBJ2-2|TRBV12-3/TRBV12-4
TGTGCCAGCACCTCGGGGGGCGGGGAGCTGTTTTTT
CASTSGGGELFF
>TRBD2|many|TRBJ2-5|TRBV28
TGTGCCAGCACCGAGCGGGGGCACCAAGAGACCCAGTACTTC
CASTERGHQETQYF
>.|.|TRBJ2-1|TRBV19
TGTGCCAGTAGTATAGATCGGGGGACCGGGACAAAGTTCTTC
CASSIDRGTGTKFF
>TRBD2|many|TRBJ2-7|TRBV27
TGTGCCAGCAGTTTCCTCACTAGCGGTCTGCCCTACGAGCAGTACTTC
CASSFLTSGLPYEQYF
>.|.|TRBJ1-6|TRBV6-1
TGTGCCAGCAGTCAAAATTCACCCCTCCACTTT
CASSQNSPLHF
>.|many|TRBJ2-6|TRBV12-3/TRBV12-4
TGTGCCAGCAGTTTCGGCAGGGATCACTTTTTC
CASSFGRDHFF
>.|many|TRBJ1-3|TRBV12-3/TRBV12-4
TGTGCCAGCAGTTACATGGTCCTGGGAAACACCATATATTTT
CASSYMVLGNTIYF
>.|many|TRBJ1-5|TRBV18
TGTGCCAGCTCACCTTTCACAGATCAGCCCCAGCATTTT
CASSPFTDQPQHF
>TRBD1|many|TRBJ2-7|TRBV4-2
TGTGCCAGCAGCCAAGTCGGACAGGGAGACGAGCAGTACTTC
CASSQVGQGDEQYF
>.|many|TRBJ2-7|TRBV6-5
TGTGCCAGCAGTTACTCGAGGTACACCAGCTACGAGCAGTACTTC
CASSYSRYTSYEQYF
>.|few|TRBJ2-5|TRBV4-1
TGCGCCAGCAGCCAACCTGAAGGGGAGACCCAGTACTTC
CASSQPEGETQYF
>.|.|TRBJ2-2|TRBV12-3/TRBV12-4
TGTGCCAGCACTTTTAGAGCCGGGGAGCTGTTTTTT
CASTFRAGELFF
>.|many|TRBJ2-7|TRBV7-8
TGTGCCAGCAGCTCCCTACAGGGTTTTGGGCTTAACGAGCAGTACTTC
CASSSLQGFGLNEQYF
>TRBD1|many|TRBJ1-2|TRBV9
TGTGCCAGCAGCGCGCGGGGACAGGGTTCAGACTATGGCTACACCTTC
CASSARGQGSDYGYTF
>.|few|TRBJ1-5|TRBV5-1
TGCGTCAGCAGCGCCACAGCGGGGAGCAATCAGCCCCAGCATTTT
CVSSATAGSNQPQHF
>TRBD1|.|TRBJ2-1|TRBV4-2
TGTGCCAGCATCCGGGACAGGGGCGATCGGGAGCAGTTCTTC
CASIRDRGDREQFF
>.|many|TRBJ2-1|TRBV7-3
TGTGCCAGCAGCTTAACGACGGGGCCATACAATGAGCAGTTCTTC
CASSLTTGPYNEQFF
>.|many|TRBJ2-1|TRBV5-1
TGCGCCAGCACCAATAGCTGGGAGCAGTTCTTC
CASTNSWEQFF
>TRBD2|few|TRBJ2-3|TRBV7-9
TGTGCCAGCAGCCCCGGGACTAGCGGGGGCACAGATACGCAGTATTTT
CASSPGTSGGTDTQYF
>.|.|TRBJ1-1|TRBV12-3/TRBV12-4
TGTGCCACCCGACAGTCCGTGACTGAAGCTTTCTTT
CATRQSVTEAFF
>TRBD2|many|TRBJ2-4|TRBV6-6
TGTGCCAGCAGCAACGAACTAGCGGCCAAAAACATTCAGTACTTC
CASSNELAAKNIQYF